The rows below give T cell receptor beta chains drawn from one sample of a study of blood T cell repertoires in COVID-19. Measured with immunoSEQ multiplex PCR; TCRdb has only the in-frame clones, and not every one. Among roughly 280,000 clones, approximately 89% were seen once, and the ten largest hold roughly 1.9%. The sequenced sample consisted of PBMCs or T cells enriched from blood (not recorded which). The origin of the receptors is a woman aged 60 to 75 who had recovered from COVID-19. Each CDR3 is given without its conserved first and last residue. Fields, in order: J gene, V gene, D gene, CDR3 protein. A D gene is named only where the DNA matches it firmly.

J: TRBJ1-2
V: TRBV9
D: -
CDR3: ASSVGTRGYT

J: TRBJ1-2
V: TRBV9
D: -
CDR3: ASSAGVYGYT

J: TRBJ1-2
V: TRBV18
D: -
CDR3: ASSPGQREGYT

J: TRBJ2-7
V: TRBV25-1
D: -
CDR3: ASTIPGEQY

J: TRBJ1-5
V: TRBV28
D: -
CDR3: ASSLPGGAQQPQH

J: TRBJ2-7
V: TRBV9
D: TRBD2
CDR3: ASSLRDYSYEQY

J: TRBJ2-1
V: TRBV25-1
D: -
CDR3: ASSESPGLPSYNEQF

J: TRBJ1-1
V: TRBV18
D: -
CDR3: ASSPGQPNTEAF

J: TRBJ2-1
V: TRBV3-1/TRBV3-2
D: -
CDR3: ASSQVASRSEQF

J: TRBJ1-1
V: TRBV3-1/TRBV3-2
D: -
CDR3: ASSQGAGTEAF

J: TRBJ2-7
V: TRBV5-1
D: -
CDR3: ASSFGQIGEQY

J: TRBJ1-6
V: TRBV7-8
D: TRBD1
CDR3: ASSLASSRDRNSPLH

J: TRBJ1-5
V: TRBV6-1
D: -
CDR3: ASSERGRGDQPQH

J: TRBJ2-7
V: TRBV30
D: -
CDR3: ASATGNEQY

J: TRBJ1-2
V: TRBV28
D: TRBD1
CDR3: ASRRQGAYT

J: TRBJ1-1
V: TRBV5-1
D: -
CDR3: ASSLAGLRGTEAF

J: TRBJ2-5
V: TRBV6-1
D: TRBD2
CDR3: ASSEGGDFQETQY

J: TRBJ1-4
V: TRBV5-5
D: TRBD1
CDR3: ASSSTGTGGVKLF

J: TRBJ1-1
V: TRBV28
D: -
CDR3: ASRPQFPSTEAF

J: TRBJ2-7
V: TRBV6-6
D: -
CDR3: ASSPPVSYEQY

J: TRBJ1-6
V: TRBV9
D: TRBD1
CDR3: AGETGTGQHSPLH

J: TRBJ2-3
V: TRBV9
D: -
CDR3: ASSVVTGEDADTQY

J: TRBJ1-1
V: TRBV10-1
D: TRBD1
CDR3: ASSKQGLNTEAF

J: TRBJ1-5
V: TRBV6-2/TRBV6-3
D: -
CDR3: ASSYSQPATYYQPQH

J: TRBJ1-1
V: TRBV28
D: -
CDR3: ATTPGSLNTEAF

J: TRBJ1-1
V: TRBV5-4
D: -
CDR3: ASSLAGSGIQSWRTEAF

J: TRBJ2-5
V: TRBV2
D: TRBD2
CDR3: ASSDRAGGKTQY

J: TRBJ1-2
V: TRBV19
D: -
CDR3: ASSIDQLTDKGYT

J: TRBJ2-1
V: TRBV28
D: TRBD2
CDR3: ASTLLAGVGNEQF

J: TRBJ1-2
V: TRBV19
D: -
CDR3: ASSIEAWSNYGYT

J: TRBJ1-6
V: TRBV5-5
D: -
CDR3: ASSPTGLVYNSPLH

J: TRBJ2-7
V: TRBV6-5
D: TRBD1
CDR3: ASSPPGQANYEQY

J: TRBJ2-3
V: TRBV9
D: TRBD2
CDR3: ASSLTSGRIDTQY

J: TRBJ1-5
V: TRBV4-1
D: -
CDR3: ASSQGLNGGQPQH

J: TRBJ2-7
V: TRBV11-2
D: TRBD1
CDR3: ASSPGDRTYEQY

J: TRBJ1-6
V: TRBV19
D: TRBD1
CDR3: ASTGRTGRNSPLH

J: TRBJ1-5
V: TRBV29-1
D: TRBD1
CDR3: SVEGTGGQPQH

J: TRBJ1-1
V: TRBV21-1
D: -
CDR3: ASSRGGVPEAF

J: TRBJ2-3
V: TRBV10-3
D: -
CDR3: AISESRTHTQY

J: TRBJ1-6
V: TRBV30
D: -
CDR3: AWSWVGASPLH

J: TRBJ2-1
V: TRBV10-3
D: TRBD1
CDR3: AISEPGQGRYNEQF

J: TRBJ2-1
V: TRBV28
D: TRBD2
CDR3: ASSLSAGSGSYNEQF

J: TRBJ1-1
V: TRBV29-1
D: TRBD1
CDR3: SFRYTGGKNTEAF

J: TRBJ2-1
V: TRBV11-2
D: -
CDR3: ASSSLAQSGSYNEQF

J: TRBJ2-7
V: TRBV28
D: TRBD1
CDR3: ASNGGGQGTAEQY

J: TRBJ2-1
V: TRBV5-1
D: TRBD1
CDR3: ASRTTGGPYNEQF

J: TRBJ2-7
V: TRBV5-1
D: -
CDR3: ASSLGGKEQY

J: TRBJ2-2
V: TRBV6-5
D: -
CDR3: ASSPSGRWELF

J: TRBJ1-1
V: TRBV30
D: TRBD1
CDR3: AWSRGLQAF

J: TRBJ2-7
V: TRBV28
D: -
CDR3: ASSLQGYEQY

J: TRBJ2-5
V: TRBV5-1
D: TRBD2
CDR3: ASSPGTSGSETQY

J: TRBJ1-2
V: TRBV5-4
D: -
CDR3: ASSLTGANYGYT

J: TRBJ2-1
V: TRBV9
D: TRBD2
CDR3: ASSLLAGGTGNEQF

J: TRBJ2-7
V: TRBV6-5
D: -
CDR3: ASKGGNYEQY

J: TRBJ2-1
V: TRBV19
D: -
CDR3: ASSIEIVPYNEQF